This TCR beta chain was profiled in a study of cytomegalovirus exposure and HLA in healthy donors. Points from the study as a whole: Per a later analysis, 15,000 to 20,000 TCR beta sequences showed association with HLA alleles at 0.05 false discovery rate. Most CMV-associated TCR beta chains were later found to appear HLA-restricted.

A multiplex PCR was run with 60 Vbeta primers and 13 Jbeta primers. The repertoire was sequenced with immunoSEQ multiplex PCR; TCRdb's copy has only in-frame clones and lacks some. This sample has roughly 120,000 clones; 75% occur once, and the top ten carry roughly 3%. The V end was cut by 2 bases, the J end by 5 bases, with 16 bases between. Germline V gene data show CDR1 as MNHEY and CDR2 as SMNVEV (reference sequence). The CDR3 has 15 residues. On this clone itself: As yet, its antigen is unknown.

V usage is TRBV27 and J usage is TRBJ2-7; tentatively, D is TRBD1 (5 bases). The source is a woman aged 40 to 50 in good health and CMV-seropositive. Specimen: PBMCs. The CDR3 bases are TGTGCCAGCAGTTTACGCTCCGGACAATTCCACGAGCAGTACTTC. This encodes CASSLRSGQFHEQYF.